The 18 T cell receptor beta chains below all came from one sample that was sequenced in a study of cytomegalovirus exposure and HLA in healthy donors. Vbeta (60) and Jbeta (13) primers were used in the PCR. Produced via immunoSEQ multiplex PCR; TCRdb's table is partial and in-frame only. The sample includes fewer than 200,000 clones, less than 90% of them seen just once. Source material: PBMCs. The receptors stem from a woman in her 50s in good health and CMV-seropositive.

The rearrangement uses TRBV4-1 and TRBJ2-5; TRBD1 matches at 7 bases. The J segment lost 2 bases and the V segment lost 5 bases, leaving 11 bases of the junction unmatched. CDR3 length equals 16 residues. In germline, CDR1 is MGHRA, CDR2 YSYEKL. CDR3 loop: CASSEGPGQLQETQYF. CDR3 nucleotide sequence: TGCGCCAGCAGCGAGGGACCGGGACAGCTTCAAGAGACCCAGTACTTC.

The chain has TRBV4-1 and TRBJ2-7; the D gene is possibly TRBD2 (6 bases). The length of the CDR3 is 13 residues. Germline V gene data show CDR1 as MGHRA and CDR2 as YSYEKL. The V end was cut by 4 bases, the J end by 2 bases, with 9 bases between. The CDR3 nucleotides read TGCGCCAGCAGCCCGGGGGATCCCTACGAGCAGTACTTC. Translated, it gives CASSPGDPYEQYF.

Here the CDR3 reads CATGQGLLRNTEAFF. As DNA, the CDR3 is TGTGCCACCGGACAGGGCCTTCTTAGGAACACTGAAGCTTTCTTT. V is TRBV6-1 and J is TRBJ1-1, with 8 bases aligning to TRBD1. This CDR3 comprises 15 residues. Per the germline V gene, CDR1 is MNHNS and CDR2 is SASEGT. The ends lost 10 bases at V and 1 base at J; junction bases unmatched: 11.

V gene TRBV29-1 combines with J gene TRBJ1-2, with D perhaps TRBD1 (5 bases). This CDR3 has 13 residues. The V gene lost 6 bases and the J gene lost 8 bases, with 19 bases spanning the gap. Germline V lookup: CDR1 SQVTM, CDR2 ANQGSEA. CDR3 in DNA: TGCAGCGTCTGGGGGGGTGCAGGAAGGGGCTACACCTTC. Translated, it gives CSVWGGAGRGYTF.

The genes are TRBV20-1 and TRBJ1-1; D uncertain. Germline-derived CDR1 and CDR2 are DFQATT and SNEGSKA (reference sequence). This CDR3 spans 11 amino acids. V dropped 0 bases and J dropped 8 bases, with 7 bases sitting between them. The CDR3 DNA sequence: TGCAGTGCTAGAGAGGAGGTGGAAGCTTTCTTT. This codes for CSAREEVEAFF.

V and J are TRBV7-6 and TRBJ2-5; D may be TRBD2 (5 bases). Deletions cut 5 bases from V and 2 bases from J, with 12 bases between. This CDR3 has 14 amino acids. Per germline, CDR1 SGHVS and CDR2 FNYEAQ. The CDR3 reads CASSQRAIQETQYF. The CDR3 DNA is TGTGCCAGCAGCCAGAGGGCGATTCAAGAGACCCAGTACTTC.

The chain recombines TRBV4-2 with TRBJ2-1, with 12 nucleotides matching TRBD2. The length of the CDR3 is 18 residues. The trim removed 0 bases at V and 1 base at J, leaving 4 bases unmatched. The germline V gene encodes CDR1 LGHNA and CDR2 YNFKEQ. The CDR3 DNA is TGTGCCAGCAGCCAAGACGCTAGCGGGGGGGCGTCCTACAATGAGCAGTTCTTC. Its protein is CASSQDASGGASYNEQFF.

The chain is built from TRBV7-9 and TRBJ1-2, with D uncertain. V was clipped by 1 base and J by 4 bases, with 4 bases between them. CDR1 is SEHNR and CDR2 is FQNEAQ in the germline V gene (reference sequence). The CDR3 sequence is 12 residues long. In DNA form, the CDR3 reads TGTGCCAGCAGCTTAGACGGCTATGGCTACACCTTC. Its translation is CASSLDGYGYTF.

The genes are TRBV5-1 and TRBJ1-1, with D perhaps TRBD1 (5 bases). The CDR3 length is 14 residues. Germline V gene lookup returns CDR1 SGHRS and CDR2 YFSETQ. With 2 bases removed from V and 7 bases from J, the gap between germline ends came to 15 bases. The CDR3 loop is CASSFTGSNGEAFF. CDR3 DNA sequence: TGCGCCAGCAGCTTTACAGGAAGTAATGGTGAAGCTTTCTTT.

This chain uses TRBV6-6 with TRBJ1-5; TRBD1 matches at 10 bases. This CDR3 spans 15 amino acids. Unmatched junction bases numbered 8, after V lost 7 bases and J lost 5 bases. Germline lookup yields CDR1 MNHNY and CDR2 SVGAGI (reference sequence). CDR3 DNA: TGTGCCAGCAATGCCCGGGACAGGGGTCATCAGCCCCAGCATTTT. Translation gives CASNARDRGHQPQHF.

The gene calls are TRBV18 and TRBJ1-5; 7 bases are shared with TRBD1. The V gene end was trimmed by 8 bases and the J gene end by 0 bases; junction bases not matched to a gene: 4. From germline, CDR1 is KGHSH and CDR2 LQKENI. The CDR3 length is 14 residues. The CDR3 sequence: CASQQGNSNQPQHF. CDR3 sequence (DNA): TGTGCCAGCCAACAGGGGAATAGCAATCAGCCCCAGCATTTT.

This clone has a single count. The J gene is TRBJ1-1, the V gene TRBV11-2; D is perhaps TRBD1 (6 bases). V was cut by 3 bases and J by 6 bases, with 8 bases left in between. Germline CDR1 SGHAT, CDR2 FQNNGV. This CDR3 spans 12 amino acids. The CDR3 region has the DNA TGTGCCAGCAGCTTGGACAGTTCTGAAGCTTTCTTT. It is translated as CASSLDSSEAFF.

The chain links TRBV21-1 to TRBJ2-3; the tabulated D call, TRBD1, remains unverified against the DNA. TRBV21-1 represents a pseudogene. This CDR3 has 14 residues. The CDR3 here is CASSKANRSDTQYF. The CDR3 DNA follows: TGTGCCAGCAGCAAAGCTAACAGGTCAGATACGCAGTATTTT.

The chain has TRBV9 and TRBJ2-1, with D tentatively TRBD1 (6 bases). Germline V gene lookup returns CDR1 SGDLS and CDR2 YYNGEE. The CDR3 is 17 amino acids. V dropped 3 bases and J dropped 10 bases, with 26 bases sitting between them. CDR3 sequence: CASSAGPQGGSIREQFF. DNA for the CDR3: TGTGCCAGCAGCGCCGGGCCACAAGGGGGATCGATCCGGGAGCAGTTCTTC.

V and J are TRBV19 and TRBJ2-2, with TRBD1 matching 7 bases. The CDR3 length is 14 residues. The V segment lost 2 bases and the J segment 6 bases; nucleotides outside the gene matches: 3. Germline lookup yields CDR1 LNHDA and CDR2 SQIVND (reference sequence). The DNA for the CDR3 is TGTGCCAGTAGTATAACCGGGACAGCCGGGGAGCTGTTTTTT. This sequence encodes CASSITGTAGELFF.

This clone was picked up a small number of times. This chain links TRBV4-2 with TRBJ2-7; no reliable D call. Trimming pared 1 base from V and 6 bases from J, leaving 13 bases between. The CDR3 length is 14 residues. Germline assignment: CDR1 LGHNA and CDR2 YNFKEQ. The CDR3 nucleotides read TGTGCCAGCAGCCAAGGAGGCAGCCGGATCGAGCAGTACTTC. This translates into CASSQGGSRIEQYF.

This chain links TRBV4-2 with TRBJ2-1; D is unclear. V was pared by 2 bases and J by 3 bases, with 2 bases between. This CDR3 spans 12 amino acids. Per germline, CDR1 LGHNA and CDR2 YNFKEQ. The CDR3 coding sequence is TGTGCCAGCAGCCAACACTACAATGAGCAGTTCTTC. It specifies CASSQHYNEQFF.

The chain uses TRBV6-5 and TRBJ2-7; D ambiguous. The CDR3 loop spans 12 amino acids. V lost 6 bases and J lost 6, with 12 bases in between. The germline gives CDR1 MNHEY, CDR2 SVGAGI. CDR3 region: CASRVQAGEQYF. In DNA form, the CDR3 reads TGTGCCAGCAGGGTTCAGGCCGGCGAGCAGTACTTC.